This TCR beta chain was profiled in a study of shared clonotypes between healthy human individuals. Notes on the study in general: Generation probabilities were higher for clonotypes shared across all four sorted-subset donors than for unshared ones. Naive subsets tended to show greater estimated richness than memory subsets.

Profiling relied on immunoSEQ multiplex PCR, and the TCRdb table lists in-frame clones only, not all of them. Among about 2.1 million clones listed, under 95% were seen once. This clone was observed once. Antigen unknown. It was CD45RO-negative cells, positively selected for CCR7, that made up naive CD8 cells, with terminally differentiated effector memory CD45RA+ cells excluded. This clonotype was obtained from a man aged 18 to 30 in good health. Some clones in this sample may be carry-over from other donors' samples. Material for sequencing was naive CD8+ T cells from PBMCs.

DNA for the CDR3: TGTGCCAGCAGCGTAGAATGGGACAGGGCGTACGAGCAGTACTTC. It is translated as CASSVEWDRAYEQYF. The V call is TRBV9, the J call TRBJ2-7; 9 bases match TRBD1. Germline V gene data show CDR1 as SGDLS and CDR2 as YYNGEE. The J segment lost 4 bases and the V segment lost 0 bases, leaving 5 bases of the junction unmatched. This CDR3 has 15 amino acids.